The present entry profiles one T cell receptor (beta chain) with its context. As yet, its antigen is unknown. Relative to the germline gene, one junction end is altered; a read error may explain this. This CDR3 region has 14 residues. Looked up from germline, CDR1 is SGHTA and CDR2 is FQGNSA. TCRdb's table, derived via immunoSEQ multiplex PCR, lists solely in-frame clones and lacks some. The sample has around 9,500 clones, 70% to 85% seen once. This sample is part of a study of tumor-infiltrating lymphocytes in localized non-small cell lung cancer. Study-level information: From each patient, both tumor and uninvolved lung, non-adjacent to tumor, were sampled.

Findings and limits, study-wide: Only some patients had TCR sequencing, depending on available tissue. IM1 and IM2 tumors showed no difference in T-cell fraction.

This sequence joins TRBV7-2 and TRBJ2-5; the match to TRBD2 covers 9 bases. This TCR was recovered from a human donor with non-small cell lung cancer. The sequenced sample was lung tumor tissue. CDR3 sequence (DNA): TGTGCCAGCAGCCTAGCGGGGAGGGACGAGACCCAGTACTTC. Its protein product is CASSLAGRDETQYF.